This TCR beta chain is from a study of technical replicates of blood from a handful of donors. TCRdb keeps only in-frame clones here, not all; method: immunoSEQ multiplex PCR. The sample shows tens of thousands of clones, more than 90% of them seen only once. With 3 bases removed from V and 4 bases from J, the gap between germline ends came to 10 bases. Germline V lookup: CDR1 MNHEY, CDR2 SMNVEV (reference sequence). CDR3 length equals 13 residues. This sequence joins TRBV27 and TRBJ2-7, with D unclear. Source material: T cells isolated from PBMCs. The TCR originated in a human donor in good health. The DNA for the CDR3 is TGTGCCAGCAGTTTGGTGGGCCCTTACGAGCAGTACTTC. Translation: CASSLVGPYEQYF.